The 28 T cell receptor beta chains below all came from one sample that was sequenced in a study of T cells in Graves' hyperthyroidism and ophthalmopathy. The CDR3 regions of TCR beta were amplified from RNA transcripts. First-round RT-PCR targeting the TCR CDR3 was performed with the HTBI primer set. TCRdb redid the calling of the multiplex PCR reads with MiXCR, one entry per CDR3 protein. The sample gives around 420,000 distinct CDR3 sequences, roughly 13% of which show up once; less than 6.5% is in the top ten. Sample: blood. These receptor sequences come from a woman younger than 30 with Graves' hyperthyroidism.

In its sample, this clonotype was seen a few times. The chain joins TRBV6-1 to TRBJ2-7, with TRBD1 matching 10 bases. CDR3 length: 15 residues. J lost 2 bases, V lost 8 bases, and 9 bases had no gene match. The germline V gene encodes CDR1 MNHNS and CDR2 SASEGT. DNA for the CDR3: TGTGCCAGCTGTCAGGACAGGGGGTTTGCCTACGAGCAGTACTTC. Translation gives CASCQDRGFAYEQYF.

J is TRBJ1-2 and V is TRBV6-1; D remains ambiguous. The germline V gene encodes CDR1 MNHNS and CDR2 SASEGT. Trimming took off 5 bases at V and 6 bases at J, with 22 bases between the two ends. The CDR3 sequence is 16 residues long. CDR3 amino acids: CASSPDNMGGRHGYTF. The CDR3 nucleotides are TGTGCCAGCAGTCCCGATAACATGGGCGGTAGGCATGGCTACACCTTC.

This clonotype was picked up many times. This chain joins TRBV6-1 and TRBJ1-5; D gene uncertain. V was shortened by 5 bases and J by 3 bases, with 2 bases between the two germline ends. The CDR3 has 11 residues. In germline, CDR1 is MNHNS, CDR2 SASEGT. The CDR3 protein is CASSLNQPQHF. CDR3 nucleotides: TGTGCCAGCAGTCTCAATCAGCCCCAGCATTTT.

This clonotype was seen repeatedly, ten times or more. The V and J genes are TRBV6-2 or TRBV6-3 and TRBJ2-7; a weak D match, TRBD1 (5 bases). Trimming pared 2 bases from V and 0 bases from J, leaving 17 bases between. Germline V gives CDR1 MNHEY, CDR2 SVGEGT. CDR3 length equals 17 residues. CDR3 sequence: CASSYTLRFDSSYEQYF. DNA of the CDR3: TGTGCCAGCAGTTACACCCTTCGTTTTGACAGCTCCTACGAGCAGTACTTC.

This clonotype appeared many times. The V gene is TRBV29-1, the J gene TRBJ1-2; D may be TRBD1 (5 bases). Germline V gives CDR1 SQVTM, CDR2 ANQGSEA. The V and J ends lost 2 bases and 6 bases respectively, with 19 bases between them. The CDR3 consists of 15 residues. The CDR3 here is CSVERRNSGRDGYTF. The DNA of the CDR3 is TGCAGCGTTGAAAGGAGAAACTCAGGGAGAGATGGCTACACCTTC.

The gene calls are TRBV9 and TRBJ2-2; TRBD1 agrees at 7 bases. J gave up 6 bases and V 0 bases, and 2 bases lay outside the gene matches. From germline, CDR1 is SGDLS and CDR2 YYNGEE. This CDR3 comprises 14 residues. CDR3 coding DNA: TGTGCCAGCAGCGTAGGACAGGGAGCCGGGGAGCTGTTTTTT. Amino acid sequence: CASSVGQGAGELFF.

The chain couples TRBV7-9 to TRBJ2-2; D not resolved. V shed 4 bases and J shed 7 bases, with 7 bases lying between them. Germline CDR1 and CDR2: SEHNR and FQNEAQ (reference sequence). The CDR3 sequence is 12 residues long. The CDR3 sequence: CASSSVFGELFF. The CDR3 DNA is TGTGCCAGCAGCTCCGTGTTCGGGGAGCTGTTTTTT.

The rearrangement links TRBV6-1 to TRBJ1-1; the match to TRBD1 covers 7 bases. V was pared by 4 bases and J by 3 bases, with 11 bases of the junction left unmatched. The CDR3 consists of 16 residues. The germline V gene has CDR1 MNHNS and CDR2 SASEGT. This CDR3 reads CASSAYRGREYTEAFF. The CDR3 bases are TGTGCCAGCAGTGCATACAGGGGCCGCGAATACACTGAAGCTTTCTTT.

This clonotype was detected a few times. The chain couples TRBV12-3 or TRBV12-4 to TRBJ2-7; 8 nucleotides match TRBD2. V was clipped by 2 bases and J by 0 bases; unmatched bases: 6. The CDR3 contains 16 residues. The CDR3 DNA sequence: TGTGCCAGCAGTTTAATTCAGCGGGGGAGCTCCTACGAGCAGTACTTC. Translating it yields CASSLIQRGSSYEQYF.

The V and J genes are TRBV20-1 and TRBJ2-5, with D perhaps matching TRBD2 (6 bases). Trimming shortened V by 3 bases and J by 0 bases, and 11 bases separated the two germline ends. Germline V gives CDR1 DFQATT, CDR2 SNEGSKA (reference sequence). The CDR3 consists of 14 residues. The CDR3: CSARGEDNQETQYF. The CDR3 nucleotides are TGCAGTGCTAGGGGGGAGGACAACCAAGAGACCCAGTACTTC.

This rearrangement joins TRBV27 to TRBJ2-7, with D possibly matching TRBD2 (5 bases). Trimming stripped 2 bases from V and 3 bases from J, with 11 bases between. This CDR3 contains 14 residues. Germline V lookup: CDR1 MNHEY, CDR2 SMNVEV (reference sequence). The CDR3 coding sequence is TGTGCCAGCAGTTTAAAGGCCGGGGTCTACGAGCAGTACTTC. The encoded protein is CASSLKAGVYEQYF.

CDR3 nucleotide sequence: TGTGCCTGGAGTGGTTTCCGCTCCTACGAGCAGTACTTC. This codes for CAWSGFRSYEQYF. V gene TRBV30 combines with J gene TRBJ2-7, with D unclear. This CDR3 spans 13 amino acids. The V end was cut by 1 base, the J end by 0 bases, with 7 bases between. Germline V CDR1 and CDR2: GTSNPN, SVGIG (reference sequence).

At least ten counts were recorded for this clonotype. The rearrangement joins TRBV9 to TRBJ2-1, with D uncertain. The CDR3 is 13 amino acids. Trimming removed 1 base from V and 8 bases from J, with 10 bases in between. The germline CDR1 and CDR2 sequences are SGDLS and YYNGEE. CDR3 amino acids: CASSVRTIDEQFF. Written as DNA, the CDR3 is TGTGCCAGCAGCGTAAGGACGATCGATGAGCAGTTCTTC.

In this sample, this clonotype turned up a few times. The chain has TRBV4-1 and TRBJ2-5, with TRBD2 matching 15 bases. Germline V CDR1 and CDR2: MGHRA, YSYEKL. J lost 5 bases, V lost 4 bases, and 11 bases had no gene match. The CDR3 runs to 18 residues. CDR3 in amino acids: CASSRNWTSGRAEETQYF. The CDR3 nucleotides read TGCGCCAGCAGCCGAAATTGGACTAGCGGGAGGGCCGAGGAGACCCAGTACTTC.

This clonotype has a count of ten or more. The rearrangement links TRBV3-1 to TRBJ2-1; tentative D call: TRBD1 (5 bases). CDR3 length: 14 residues. The V and J ends lost 0 bases and 9 bases respectively, with 12 bases between them. Per the germline V gene, CDR1 is LGHDT and CDR2 is YNNKEL (reference sequence). Here the CDR3 DNA reads TGTGCCAGCAGCCAAGAAGGGGTAACGGTTGAGCAGTTCTTC. As protein: CASSQEGVTVEQFF.

The chain carries TRBV18 and TRBJ1-2; maybe TRBD1 (5 bases). CDR1 is KGHSH and CDR2 is LQKENI in the germline V gene. The V gene lost 3 bases and the J gene lost 7 bases, with 15 bases spanning the gap. The CDR3 consists of 14 residues. DNA of the CDR3: TGTGCCAGCTCACCGGGCGGGGCACGGTCTGGCTACACCTTC. It is translated as CASSPGGARSGYTF.

This clonotype was counted a few times. V and J are TRBV9 and TRBJ2-4; D is possibly TRBD2 (6 bases). Trimming took off 0 bases at V and 7 bases at J, with 8 bases between the two ends. CDR3 size: 13 residues. The germline CDR1 and CDR2 sequences are SGDLS and YYNGEE. The DNA for the CDR3 is TGTGCCAGCAGCGTAGGGGGGGTGAACATTCAGTACTTC. Residues: CASSVGGVNIQYF.

In its sample, this clonotype was seen many times. This chain connects TRBV12-3 or TRBV12-4 to TRBJ2-5, with 9 bases lining up with TRBD1. The CDR3 is made up of 15 amino acids. The V segment lost 5 bases and the J segment 1 base; nucleotides outside the gene matches: 5. The CDR3 sequence: CASSPQDRGQETQYF. DNA of the CDR3: TGTGCCAGCAGTCCCCAGGACAGGGGCCAAGAGACCCAGTACTTC.

The chain is built from TRBV15 and TRBJ2-3; TRBD2 agrees at 7 bases. There are 16 residues in the CDR3. With 1 base clipped from V and 4 bases from J, the junction kept 8 bases outside the gene matches. Germline CDR1 reads LNHNV; CDR2 reads YYDKDF (reference sequence). The CDR3 coding sequence is TGTGCCACCAGCAGAGCTAGCGGCGGGTACCCAGATACGCAGTATTTT. It yields the protein CATSRASGGYPDTQYF.

To note about this clonotype: Because the CDR3 is missing its conserved closing phenylalanine or tryptophan, this is likely a read error. The rearrangement joins TRBV20-1 to TRBJ2-7, with D perhaps TRBD2 (6 bases). The CDR3 loop spans 15 amino acids. Trimming took off 6 bases at V and 2 bases at J, with 20 bases between the two ends. Germline V gives CDR1 DFQATT, CDR2 SNEGSKA (reference sequence). The CDR3 sequence: CSANLAAAGAYEQYL. CDR3 DNA sequence: TGCAGTGCCAACTTAGCGGCAGCAGGTGCCTACGAGCAGTACCTC.

This clonotype was detected many times. The gene calls are TRBV20-1 and TRBJ2-7; tentative D call: TRBD1 (6 bases). This CDR3 has 12 residues. CDR1 is DFQATT and CDR2 is SNEGSKA in the germline V gene (reference sequence). Trimming stripped 0 bases from V and 4 bases from J, with 7 bases between. DNA for the CDR3: TGCAGTGCTAGAGAGCAGGGGTACGAGCAGTACTTC. The encoded protein is CSAREQGYEQYF.

This clonotype was seen ten or more times. V gene TRBV2 combines with J gene TRBJ1-1; 7 bases line up with TRBD1. This CDR3 has 15 residues. The V gene end was trimmed by 7 bases and the J gene end by 1 base; junction bases not matched to a gene: 9. Looked up from germline, CDR1 is SNHLY and CDR2 is FYNNEI. The CDR3: CASIIQGITNTEAFF. CDR3 nucleotide sequence: TGTGCCAGCATCATACAGGGGATTACGAACACTGAAGCTTTCTTT.

The rearrangement uses TRBV27 and TRBJ2-7; 9 bases are a match to TRBD2. The CDR3 covers 15 residues. J gave up 7 bases and V 3 bases, and 10 bases lay outside the gene matches. Germline V gene lookup returns CDR1 MNHEY and CDR2 SMNVEV (reference sequence). DNA of the CDR3: TGTGCCAGCAGTTTCGTAGCGGGAGAGCCGGTAGAGCAGTACTTC. This sequence encodes CASSFVAGEPVEQYF.

Many counts were recorded for this clonotype. The chain combines TRBV6-1 with TRBJ2-7; 9 bases fit TRBD1. The germline gives CDR1 MNHNS, CDR2 SASEGT. V was pared by 9 bases and J by 5 bases, with 11 bases of the junction left unmatched. CDR3 length: 14 residues. CDR3 coding DNA: TGTGCCAGTAGGGACAGGGTTTATCGGGACGAGCAGTACTTC. This sequence encodes CASRDRVYRDEQYF.

Ten or more counts support this clonotype. The chain recombines TRBV20-1 with TRBJ2-2, with TRBD2 identical over 8 bases. CDR1 and CDR2 from the germline V gene are DFQATT and SNEGSKA (reference sequence). This CDR3 is 15 amino acids long. Losses at the gene ends were 3 bases for V and 3 bases for J; bases not matched to a gene: 6. The CDR3 DNA is TGCAGTGCTAGGCCGCCGGGAGGGTACACCGGGGAGCTGTTTTTT. Protein: CSARPPGGYTGELFF.

This chain joins TRBV6-1 and TRBJ2-2; 11 positions match TRBD2. The CDR3 is 15 amino acids. Germline trimming cut 6 bases from V and 3 bases from J; bases unmatched to any gene: 3. Germline loops: CDR1 MNHNS, CDR2 SASEGT. The chain's CDR3 is CASSSGLADTGELFF. DNA of the CDR3: TGTGCCAGCAGCTCGGGACTAGCGGACACCGGGGAGCTGTTTTTT.

V usage is TRBV4-2 and J usage is TRBJ1-3, with D possibly being TRBD1 (6 bases). Germline V lookup: CDR1 LGHNA, CDR2 YNFKEQ. Trimming left V 0 bases short and J 8 bases short, with 17 bases between. This CDR3 spans 16 amino acids. CDR3 in amino acids: CASSQEGGLLGDTIYF. The CDR3 DNA is TGTGCCAGCAGCCAAGAAGGGGGGCTCCTCGGCGACACCATATATTTT.

This clonotype was seen repeatedly, ten times or more. This chain joins TRBV7-8 and TRBJ1-2, with D unclear. V gave up 5 bases and J gave up 6 bases, with 10 bases separating them. Germline loops: CDR1 SGHVS, CDR2 FQNEAQ. This CDR3 comprises 12 residues. CDR3 sequence reads: CASSRPEHGYTF. The CDR3 DNA reads as TGTGCCAGCAGCCGACCGGAGCATGGCTACACCTTC.